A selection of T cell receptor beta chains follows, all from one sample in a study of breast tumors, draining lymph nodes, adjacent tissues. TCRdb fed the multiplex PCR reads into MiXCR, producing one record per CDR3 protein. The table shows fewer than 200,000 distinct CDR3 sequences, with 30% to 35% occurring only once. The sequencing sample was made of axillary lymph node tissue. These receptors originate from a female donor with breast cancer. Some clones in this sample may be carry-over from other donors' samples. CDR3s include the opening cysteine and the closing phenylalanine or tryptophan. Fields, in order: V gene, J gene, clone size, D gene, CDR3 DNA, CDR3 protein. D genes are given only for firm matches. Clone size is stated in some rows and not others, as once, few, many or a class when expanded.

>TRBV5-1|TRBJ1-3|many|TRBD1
TGCGCCAGCAGCTTACAGGGGACTGGAAACACCATATATTTT
CASSLQGTGNTIYF
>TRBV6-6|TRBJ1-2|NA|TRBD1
TGTGCCAGCAGTCACCCGGCAGGGGGCGTGTATGGCTACACCTTC
CASSHPAGGVYGYTF
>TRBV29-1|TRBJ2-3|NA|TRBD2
TGCAGCGTTACCCTAGCGGGGCCCACAGATACGCAGTATTTT
CSVTLAGPTDTQYF
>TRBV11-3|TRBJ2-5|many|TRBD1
TGTGCCAGCAGCGTAGGACAGGGGGCAGAGACCCAGTACTTC
CASSVGQGAETQYF
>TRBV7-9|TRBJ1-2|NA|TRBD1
TGTGCCAGCAGCTCCCTGGACGGGACAGAAAAAGGCTACACCTTC
CASSSLDGTEKGYTF
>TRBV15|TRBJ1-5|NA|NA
TGTGCCGCCAGCAGTGCGTCAGATAGCAATCAGCCCCAGCATTTT
CAASSASDSNQPQHF
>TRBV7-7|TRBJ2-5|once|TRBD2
TGTGCTAGCAGCTTAGGTAGCGGGGGGGAAAAAGAGACCCAGTACTTC
CASSLGSGGEKETQYF
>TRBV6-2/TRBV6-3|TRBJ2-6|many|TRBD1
TGTGCCAGTTCATATTCAGGGGGCGCTGGGGCCAACGTCCTGACTTTC
CASSYSGGAGANVLTF
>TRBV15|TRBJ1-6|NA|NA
TGTGCCACCAGCGGATTCCGGGCCAAAGGATCACCCCTCCACTTT
CATSGFRAKGSPLHF
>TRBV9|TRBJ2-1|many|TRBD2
TGTGCCAGCAGCGTAGCGGATTTAGCGGGCCTCCTTAAGTTCTTC
CASSVADLAGLLKFF
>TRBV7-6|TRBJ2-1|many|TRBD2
TGTGCCAGCAGCGCCGGGACTAGCATCCATGAGCAGTTCTTC
CASSAGTSIHEQFF
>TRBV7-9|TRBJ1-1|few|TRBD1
TGTGCCAGCAGCGACCGACAGGGGGGGACTGAAGCTTTCTTT
CASSDRQGGTEAFF
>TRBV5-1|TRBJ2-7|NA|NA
TGCGCCAGCAGCTTGGTTACAGTCGGCTACAAGCAGTACTTC
CASSLVTVGYKQYF
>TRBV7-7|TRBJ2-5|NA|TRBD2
TGTGCAAGCAGCTCCACTGGAGCGGGGGGGGTTCGGACCCAGCACTTC
CASSSTGAGGVRTQHF
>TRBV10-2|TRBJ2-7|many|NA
TGCGCCAGCAGTGAGTCAGGGAATAGACTCTACGAGCAGTACTTC
CASSESGNRLYEQYF
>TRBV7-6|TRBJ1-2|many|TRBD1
TGTGCCAGCAGCTTAGCCCGACAGGGGCCATATGGCTACACCTTC
CASSLARQGPYGYTF
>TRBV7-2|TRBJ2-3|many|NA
TGTGCCAGCAGAAGAACCCCGGGAGTCTATAGCACAGATACGCAGTATTTT
CASRRTPGVYSTDTQYF
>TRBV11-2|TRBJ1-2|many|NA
TGTGCCAGCAGCTTAGTCCCCAGCTATGGCTACACCTTC
CASSLVPSYGYTF
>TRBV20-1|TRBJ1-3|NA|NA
TGCAGTGCTACAATTGTCGGAATGAACACCATATATTTT
CSATIVGMNTIYF
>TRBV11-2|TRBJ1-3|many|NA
TGTGCCAGCAGCTCCCGGACCAACACCATATATTTT
CASSSRTNTIYF
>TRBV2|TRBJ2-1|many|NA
TGTGCCAACAGGGTTACTTCCTACAATGAGCAGTTCTTC
CANRVTSYNEQFF
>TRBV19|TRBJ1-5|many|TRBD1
TGTGCCAGTAGTATCTTTGACAGGGGGAATCAGCCCCAGCATTTT
CASSIFDRGNQPQHF
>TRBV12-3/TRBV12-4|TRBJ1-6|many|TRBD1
TGTGCCAGCAGACAGGGGTCCTATAATTCACCCCTCCACTTT
CASRQGSYNSPLHF
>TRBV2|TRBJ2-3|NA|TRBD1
TGTGCCAGCAGTCAGCATTACGAGCAGGGGGTCAGGGGAGCAGATACGCAGTATTTT
CASSQHYEQGVRGADTQYF
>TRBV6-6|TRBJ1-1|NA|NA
TGTGCCAGCAGAGACGGGCGGGGCGGCAGTTTGAACACTGAAGCTTTCTTT
CASRDGRGGSLNTEAFF
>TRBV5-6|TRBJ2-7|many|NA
TGTGCCAGCAGCCCGGAGGGGGGGGCCAAGCAGTACTTC
CASSPEGGAKQYF
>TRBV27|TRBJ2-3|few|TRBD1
TGTGCCAGCAGTCACCCTCGACAGGGCGCAGATACGCAGTATTTT
CASSHPRQGADTQYF
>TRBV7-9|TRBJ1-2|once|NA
TGTGCCAGCAGCCCCCTCCCCAATCAAGGCTATGGCTACCCCTTC
CASSPLPNQGYGYPF
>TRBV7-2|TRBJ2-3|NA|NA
TGTGCCAGCGGCGCGGATAGTACAGATACGCAGTGTTTT
CASGADSTDTQCF
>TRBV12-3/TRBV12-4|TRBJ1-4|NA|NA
TGTGCCAGCAGTGGTGTCTATTCTGAAAAACTGTTTTTT
CASSGVYSEKLFF
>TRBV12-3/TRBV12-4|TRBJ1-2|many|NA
TGTGCCAGCAGTCACACGGACAGAGATCACTATGGCTACACCTTC
CASSHTDRDHYGYTF
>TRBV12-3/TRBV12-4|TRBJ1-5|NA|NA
TGTGCCAGCGCGTGGGGGGCACGAGAGACCCAGCATTTT
CASAWGARETQHF
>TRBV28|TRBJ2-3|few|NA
TGTGCCAGCAGGAGTCACGGGAGTCACACAGATACGCAGTATTTT
CASRSHGSHTDTQYF
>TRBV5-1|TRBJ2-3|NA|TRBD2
TGCGCCAGCAGCTCTCGGGGACTAGCGGGAGCGGGGCCCACAGATACGCAGTATTTT
CASSSRGLAGAGPTDTQYF
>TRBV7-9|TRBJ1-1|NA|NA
TGTGCCAGCAGCTTAGATGTCGTCATGTGGACTGAAGCTTTCTTT
CASSLDVVMWTEAFF
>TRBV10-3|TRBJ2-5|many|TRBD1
TGTGCCACCACGACAGGGGCCCCGGAGACCCAGTACTTC
CATTTGAPETQYF
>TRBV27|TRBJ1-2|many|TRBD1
TGTGCCAGCAGTTTATCCGGGACAGGGGGTGTTAGCTACACCTTC
CASSLSGTGGVSYTF
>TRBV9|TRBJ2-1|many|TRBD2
TGTGCCAGCAGCCCCTCTAGCGGGGTAAATGAGCAGTTCTTC
CASSPSSGVNEQFF
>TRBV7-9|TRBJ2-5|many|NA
TGTGCCAGCAGCTTAGCCCTCAGGGGCCAAGAGACCCAGTACTTC
CASSLALRGQETQYF
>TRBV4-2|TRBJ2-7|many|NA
TGTGCCAGCAGCCAAGATCTAGTAGTTTTCTACGAGCAGTACTTC
CASSQDLVVFYEQYF
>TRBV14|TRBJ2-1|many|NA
TGTGCCAGCAGACAAACGGGGGCTGGGAATGAGCAGTTCTTC
CASRQTGAGNEQFF
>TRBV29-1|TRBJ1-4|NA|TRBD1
TGCAGCTTAGGGGGGACAGGGACTGAAAAACTGTTTTTT
CSLGGTGTEKLFF
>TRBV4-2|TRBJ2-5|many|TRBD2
TGTGCCTCAGCGCGGGGGGGTGTTTCTCTAGGAGAGACCCAGTACTTC
CASARGGVSLGETQYF
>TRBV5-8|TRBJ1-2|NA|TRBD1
TGTGCCAGCAGCACCGGGACAGGGGGCGGCTACACCTTC
CASSTGTGGGYTF
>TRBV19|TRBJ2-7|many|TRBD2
TGTGCCAGTAGTATAGTAACTAGCGGATCATACGAGCAGTACTTC
CASSIVTSGSYEQYF
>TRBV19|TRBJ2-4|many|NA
TGTGCCAGTAGTAGCGGACACAGAGAAAACATTCAGTACTTC
CASSSGHRENIQYF
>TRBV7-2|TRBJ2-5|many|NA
TGTGCCAGCAGCTCCCCGAGTGGTGCGGAGACCCAGTACTTC
CASSSPSGAETQYF
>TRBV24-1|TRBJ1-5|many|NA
TGTGCCACCAGCGACAGCTTGAATCAGCCCCAGCATTTT
CATSDSLNQPQHF
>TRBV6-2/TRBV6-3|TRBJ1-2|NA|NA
TGTGCCAGCAGTTTTCACGAAGTGGGCTATGGCTACACCTTC
CASSFHEVGYGYTF